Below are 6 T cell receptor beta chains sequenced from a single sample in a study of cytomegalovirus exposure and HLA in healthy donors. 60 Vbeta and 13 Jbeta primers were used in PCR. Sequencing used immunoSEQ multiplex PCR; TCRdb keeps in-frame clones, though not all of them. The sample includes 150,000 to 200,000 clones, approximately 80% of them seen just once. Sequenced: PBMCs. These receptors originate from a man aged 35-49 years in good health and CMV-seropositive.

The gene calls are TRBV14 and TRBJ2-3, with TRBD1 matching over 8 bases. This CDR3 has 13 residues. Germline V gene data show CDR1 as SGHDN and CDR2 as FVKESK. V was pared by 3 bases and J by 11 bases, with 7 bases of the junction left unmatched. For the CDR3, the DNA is TGTGCCAGCAGCCACGGACAGGGTATGTTGCAGTATTTT. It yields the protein CASSHGQGMLQYF.

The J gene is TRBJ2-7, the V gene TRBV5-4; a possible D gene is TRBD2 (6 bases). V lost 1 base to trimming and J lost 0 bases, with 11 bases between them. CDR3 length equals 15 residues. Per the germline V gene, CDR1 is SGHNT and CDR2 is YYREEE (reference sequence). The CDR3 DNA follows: TGTGCCAGCAGCTTGCCTAGCGCGGCCTCCTACGAGCAGTACTTC. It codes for CASSLPSAASYEQYF.

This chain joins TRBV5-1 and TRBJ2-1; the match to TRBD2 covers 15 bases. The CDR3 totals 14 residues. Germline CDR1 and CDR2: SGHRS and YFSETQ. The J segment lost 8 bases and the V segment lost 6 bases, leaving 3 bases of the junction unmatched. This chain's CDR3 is CASKGLAGGYEQFF. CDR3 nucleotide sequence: TGCGCCAGCAAGGGACTAGCGGGAGGATATGAGCAGTTCTTC.

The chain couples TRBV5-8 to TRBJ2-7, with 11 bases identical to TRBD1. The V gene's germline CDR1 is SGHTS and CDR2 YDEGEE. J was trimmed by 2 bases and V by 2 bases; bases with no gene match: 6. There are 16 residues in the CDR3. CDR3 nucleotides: TGTGCCAGCAGCTTATATCCGGGACAGGGGGCCTACGAGCAGTACTTC. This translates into CASSLYPGQGAYEQYF.

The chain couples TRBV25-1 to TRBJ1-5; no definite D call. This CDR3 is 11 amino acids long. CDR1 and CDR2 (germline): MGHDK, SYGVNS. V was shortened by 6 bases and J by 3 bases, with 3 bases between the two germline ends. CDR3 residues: CASSLNQPQHF. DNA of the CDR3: TGTGCCAGCAGCCTCAATCAGCCCCAGCATTTT.

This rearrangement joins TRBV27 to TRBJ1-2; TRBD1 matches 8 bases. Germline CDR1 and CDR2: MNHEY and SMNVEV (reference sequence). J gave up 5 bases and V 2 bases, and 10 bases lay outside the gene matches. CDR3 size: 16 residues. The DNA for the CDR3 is TGTGCCAGCAGTTTAATGGGCCAGGGGGCACGGTATGGCTACACCTTC. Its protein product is CASSLMGQGARYGYTF.